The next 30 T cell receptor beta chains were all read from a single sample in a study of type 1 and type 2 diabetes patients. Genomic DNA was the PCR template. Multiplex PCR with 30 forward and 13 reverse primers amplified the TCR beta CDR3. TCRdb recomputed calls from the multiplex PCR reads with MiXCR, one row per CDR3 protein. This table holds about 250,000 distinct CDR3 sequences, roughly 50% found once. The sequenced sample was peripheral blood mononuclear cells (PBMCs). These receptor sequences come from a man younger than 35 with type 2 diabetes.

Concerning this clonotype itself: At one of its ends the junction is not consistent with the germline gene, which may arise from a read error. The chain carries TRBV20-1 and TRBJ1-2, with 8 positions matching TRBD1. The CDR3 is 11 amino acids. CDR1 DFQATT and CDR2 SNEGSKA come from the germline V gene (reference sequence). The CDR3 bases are TGCAGTGTTCCAGGGGGCTATGGCAACACCTTC. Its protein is CSVPGGYGNTF.

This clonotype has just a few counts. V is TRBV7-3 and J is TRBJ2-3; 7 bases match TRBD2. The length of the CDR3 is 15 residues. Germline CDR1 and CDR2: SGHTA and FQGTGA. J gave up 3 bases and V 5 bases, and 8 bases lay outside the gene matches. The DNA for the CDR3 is TGTGCCAGCAGCCTAGTTGGGGGAGGGACAGATACGCAGTATTTT. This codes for CASSLVGGGTDTQYF. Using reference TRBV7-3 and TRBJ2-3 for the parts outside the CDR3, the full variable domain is GAGVSQTPSNKVTEKGKYVELRCDPISGHTALYWYRQSLGQGPEFLIYFQGTGAADDSGLPNDRFFAVRPEGSVSTLKIQRTERGDSAVYLCASSLVGGGTDTQYFGPGTRLTVL.

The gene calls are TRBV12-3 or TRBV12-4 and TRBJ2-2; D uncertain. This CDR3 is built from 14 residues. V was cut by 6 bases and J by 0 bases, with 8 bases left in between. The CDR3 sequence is CASRDVTNTGELFF. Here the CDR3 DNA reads TGTGCCAGCAGGGATGTTACGAACACCGGGGAGCTGTTTTTT.

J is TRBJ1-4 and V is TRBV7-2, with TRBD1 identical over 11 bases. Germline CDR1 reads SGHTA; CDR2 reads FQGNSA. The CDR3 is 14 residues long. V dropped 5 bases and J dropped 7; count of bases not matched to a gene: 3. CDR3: CASSADRGLEKLFF. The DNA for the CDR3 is TGTGCCAGCAGCGCGGACAGGGGGCTTGAAAAACTGTTTTTT.

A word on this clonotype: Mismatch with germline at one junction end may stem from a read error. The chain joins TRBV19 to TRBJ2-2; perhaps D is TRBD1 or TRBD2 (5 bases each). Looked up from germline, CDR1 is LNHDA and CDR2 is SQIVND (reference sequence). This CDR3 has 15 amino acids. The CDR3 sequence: CASGRGGTNTGELFF. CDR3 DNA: TGCGCCAGCGGAAGGGGCGGAACTAACACCGGGGAGCTGTTTTTT.

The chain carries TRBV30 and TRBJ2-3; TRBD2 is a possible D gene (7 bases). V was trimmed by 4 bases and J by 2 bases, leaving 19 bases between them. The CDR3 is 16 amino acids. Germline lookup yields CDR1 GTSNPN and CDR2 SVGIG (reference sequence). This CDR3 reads CAWTFGGGALTDTQYF. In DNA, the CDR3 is TGTGCCTGGACTTTTGGTGGGGGGGCCCTCACAGATACGCAGTATTTT.

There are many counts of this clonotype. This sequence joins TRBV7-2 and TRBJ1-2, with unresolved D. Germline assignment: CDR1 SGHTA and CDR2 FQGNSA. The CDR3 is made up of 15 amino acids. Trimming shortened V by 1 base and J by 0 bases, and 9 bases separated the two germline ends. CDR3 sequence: CASSLVSAPNYGYTF. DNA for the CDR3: TGTGCCAGCAGCTTAGTGTCGGCACCTAACTATGGCTACACCTTC.

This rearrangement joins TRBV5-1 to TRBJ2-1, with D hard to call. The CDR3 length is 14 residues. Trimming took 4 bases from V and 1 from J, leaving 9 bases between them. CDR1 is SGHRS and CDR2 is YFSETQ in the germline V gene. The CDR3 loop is CASSPPLSYNEQFF. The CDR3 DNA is TGCGCCAGCAGCCCTCCGCTATCCTACAATGAGCAGTTCTTC.

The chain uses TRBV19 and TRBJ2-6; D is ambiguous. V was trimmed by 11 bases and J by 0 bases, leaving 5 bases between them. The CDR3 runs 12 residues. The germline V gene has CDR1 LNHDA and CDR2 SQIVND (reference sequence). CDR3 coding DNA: TGTGCCGCCGGCTCTGGGGCCAACGTCCTGACTTTC. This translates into CAAGSGANVLTF. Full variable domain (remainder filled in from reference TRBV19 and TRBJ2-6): DGGITQSPKYLFRKEGQNVTLSCEQNLNHDAMYWYRQDPGQGLRLIYYSQIVNDFQKGDIAEGYSVSREKKESFPLTVTSAQKNPTAFYLCAAGSGANVLTFGAGSRLTVL.

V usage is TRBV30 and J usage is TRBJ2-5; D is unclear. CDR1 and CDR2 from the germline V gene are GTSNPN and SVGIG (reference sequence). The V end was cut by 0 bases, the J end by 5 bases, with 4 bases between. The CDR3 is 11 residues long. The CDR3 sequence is CAWSVHETQYF. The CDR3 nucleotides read TGTGCCTGGAGTGTACACGAGACCCAGTACTTC.

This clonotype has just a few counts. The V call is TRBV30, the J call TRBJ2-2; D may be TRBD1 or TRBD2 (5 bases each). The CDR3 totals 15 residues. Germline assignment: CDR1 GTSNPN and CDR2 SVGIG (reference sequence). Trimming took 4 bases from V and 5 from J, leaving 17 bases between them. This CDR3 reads CAWTSREQETGELFF. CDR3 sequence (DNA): TGTGCCTGGACCTCACGGGAACAGGAGACCGGGGAGCTGTTTTTT.

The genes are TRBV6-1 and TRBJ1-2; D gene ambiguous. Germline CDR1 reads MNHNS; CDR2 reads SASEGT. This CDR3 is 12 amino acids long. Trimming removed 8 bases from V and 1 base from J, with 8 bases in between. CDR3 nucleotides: TGTGCCAGCTCCGGGTATAACTATGGCTACACCTTC. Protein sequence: CASSGYNYGYTF.

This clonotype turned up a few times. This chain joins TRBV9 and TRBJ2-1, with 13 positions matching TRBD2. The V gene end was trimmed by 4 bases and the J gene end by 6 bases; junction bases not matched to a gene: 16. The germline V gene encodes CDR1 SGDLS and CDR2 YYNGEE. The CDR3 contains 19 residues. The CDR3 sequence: CASSSRSLLAGGSGNEQFF. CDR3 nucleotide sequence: TGTGCCAGCAGCTCACGATCATTACTAGCGGGAGGGTCAGGCAATGAGCAGTTCTTC.

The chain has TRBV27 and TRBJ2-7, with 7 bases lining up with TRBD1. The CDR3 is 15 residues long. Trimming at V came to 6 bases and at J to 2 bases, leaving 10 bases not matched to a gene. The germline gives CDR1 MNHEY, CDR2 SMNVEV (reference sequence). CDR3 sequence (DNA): TGTGCCAGCAGCTCCTACCGGCAGGGGGCCTACGAGCAGTACTTC. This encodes CASSSYRQGAYEQYF.

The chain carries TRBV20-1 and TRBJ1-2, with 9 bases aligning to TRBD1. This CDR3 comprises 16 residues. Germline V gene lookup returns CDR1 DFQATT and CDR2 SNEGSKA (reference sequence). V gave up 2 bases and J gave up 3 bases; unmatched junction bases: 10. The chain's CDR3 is CSARHRDREGYYGYTF. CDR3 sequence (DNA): TGCAGTGCTAGACACCGGGACAGGGAGGGTTACTATGGCTACACCTTC.

The CDR3 region has the DNA TGTGCCAGCAGCTTAAAAGTGGGAGGGGACGAAAAACTGTTTTTT. This translates into CASSLKVGGDEKLFF. The J gene is TRBJ1-4, the V gene TRBV7-8; possibly TRBD1 for D (5 bases). Deletions cut 2 bases from V and 8 bases from J, with 15 bases between. The CDR3 runs to 15 residues. Germline CDR1 and CDR2: SGHVS and FQNEAQ.

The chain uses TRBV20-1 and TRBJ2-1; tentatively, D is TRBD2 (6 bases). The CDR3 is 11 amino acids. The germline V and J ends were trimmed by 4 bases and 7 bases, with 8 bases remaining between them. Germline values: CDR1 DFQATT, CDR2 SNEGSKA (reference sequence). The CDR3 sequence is CSANSGNEQFF. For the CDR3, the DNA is TGCAGTGCTAACAGCGGGAATGAGCAGTTCTTC.

This chain's CDR3 is CAWSRTAQETQYF. The CDR3 DNA follows: TGTGCCTGGAGTAGGACAGCCCAAGAGACCCAGTACTTC. The rearrangement joins TRBV30 to TRBJ2-5; maybe TRBD1 (6 bases). Germline CDR1 and CDR2: GTSNPN and SVGIG (reference sequence). This CDR3 region has 13 residues. V was pared by 2 bases and J by 1 base, with 8 bases between.

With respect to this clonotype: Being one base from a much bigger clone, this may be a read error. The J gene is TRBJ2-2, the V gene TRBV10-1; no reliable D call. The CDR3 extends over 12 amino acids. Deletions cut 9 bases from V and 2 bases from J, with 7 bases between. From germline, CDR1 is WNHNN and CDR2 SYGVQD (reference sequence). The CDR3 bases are TGCGCCAGTTTGAGTAACACCGGGGAGCTGTTTTTT. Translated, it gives CASLSNTGELFF.

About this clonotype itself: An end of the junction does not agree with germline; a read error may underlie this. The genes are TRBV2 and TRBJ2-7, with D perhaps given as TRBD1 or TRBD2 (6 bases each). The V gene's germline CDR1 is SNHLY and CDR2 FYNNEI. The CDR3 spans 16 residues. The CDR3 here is CASREAPGASSYEQYF. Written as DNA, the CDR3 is TGTGCCAGCAGAGAAGCTCCGGGGGCGAGCTCCTACGAGCAGTACTTC. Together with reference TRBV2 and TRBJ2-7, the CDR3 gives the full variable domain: EPEVTQTPSHQVTQMGQEVILRCVPISNHLYFYWYRQILGQKVEFLVSFYNNEISEKSEIFDDQFSVERPDGSNFTLKIRSTKLEDSAMYFCASREAPGASSYEQYFGPGTRLTVT.

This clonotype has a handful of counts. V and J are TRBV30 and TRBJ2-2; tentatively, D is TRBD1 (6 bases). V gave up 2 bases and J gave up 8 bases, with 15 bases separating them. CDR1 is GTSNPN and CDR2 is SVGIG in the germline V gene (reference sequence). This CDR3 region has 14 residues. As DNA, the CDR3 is TGTGCCTGGAGTACTGGGGGCGCGAGTGGGGAGCTGTTTTTT. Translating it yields CAWSTGGASGELFF.

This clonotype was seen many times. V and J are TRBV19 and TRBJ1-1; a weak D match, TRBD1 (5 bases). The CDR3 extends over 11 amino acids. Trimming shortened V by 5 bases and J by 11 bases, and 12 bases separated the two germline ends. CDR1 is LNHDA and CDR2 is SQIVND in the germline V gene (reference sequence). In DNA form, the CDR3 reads TGTGCCAGTAGTGTCGGACAAGGCGCTTTCTTT. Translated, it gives CASSVGQGAFF.

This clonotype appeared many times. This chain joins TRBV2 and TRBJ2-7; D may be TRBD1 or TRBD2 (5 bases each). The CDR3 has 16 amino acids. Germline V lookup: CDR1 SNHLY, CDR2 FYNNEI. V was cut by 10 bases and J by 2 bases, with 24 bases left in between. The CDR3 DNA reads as TGTGCCACCCAGCGGACACGGACCGGAAAAACCTACGAGCAGTACTTC. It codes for CATQRTRTGKTYEQYF.

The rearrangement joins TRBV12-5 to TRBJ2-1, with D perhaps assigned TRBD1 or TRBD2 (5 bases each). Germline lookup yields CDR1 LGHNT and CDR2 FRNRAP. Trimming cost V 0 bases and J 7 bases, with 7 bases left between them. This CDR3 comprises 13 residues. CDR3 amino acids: CASGLVGGNEQFF. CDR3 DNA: TGTGCTAGTGGTTTGGTTGGGGGTAATGAGCAGTTCTTC.

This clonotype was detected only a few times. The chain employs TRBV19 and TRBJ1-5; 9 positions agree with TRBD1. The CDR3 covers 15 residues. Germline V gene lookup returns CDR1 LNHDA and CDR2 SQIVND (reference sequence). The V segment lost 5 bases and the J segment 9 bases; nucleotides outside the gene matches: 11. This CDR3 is CASSARQGGLSPQHF. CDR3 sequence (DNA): TGTGCCAGTAGTGCCAGACAGGGGGGTTTGTCGCCCCAGCATTTT.

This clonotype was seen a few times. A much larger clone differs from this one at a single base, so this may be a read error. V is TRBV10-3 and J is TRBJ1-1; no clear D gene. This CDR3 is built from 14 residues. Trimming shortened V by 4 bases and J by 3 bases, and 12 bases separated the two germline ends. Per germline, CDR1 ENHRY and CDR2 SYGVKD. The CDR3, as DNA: TGTGCCATCAGTGGGTCGGATCTATACACTGAAGCTTTCTTT. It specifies CAISGSDLYTEAFF.

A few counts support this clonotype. CDR3 DNA: TGTGCCAGCAGTGAAGAGGGGGTGGGAGAAAAACTGTTTTTT. Its protein is CASSEEGVGEKLFF. The chain carries TRBV2 and TRBJ1-4, with a tentative D call TRBD1 (6 bases). Trimming took 1 base from V and 8 from J, leaving 11 bases between them. The CDR3 has 14 residues. CDR1 and CDR2 from the germline V gene are SNHLY and FYNNEI.

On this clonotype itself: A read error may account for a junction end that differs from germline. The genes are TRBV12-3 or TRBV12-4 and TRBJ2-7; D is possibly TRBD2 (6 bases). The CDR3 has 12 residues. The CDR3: CASSGSAYELYF. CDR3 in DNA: TGTGCCAGCAGCGGGAGTGCGTACGAGCTGTACTTC.

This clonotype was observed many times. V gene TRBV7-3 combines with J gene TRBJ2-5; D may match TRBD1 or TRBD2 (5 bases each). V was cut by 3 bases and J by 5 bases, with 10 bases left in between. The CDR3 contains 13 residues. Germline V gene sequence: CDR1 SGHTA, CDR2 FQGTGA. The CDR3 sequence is CASSLGVGETQYF. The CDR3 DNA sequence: TGTGCCAGCAGCTTGGGGGTTGGGGAGACCCAGTACTTC.

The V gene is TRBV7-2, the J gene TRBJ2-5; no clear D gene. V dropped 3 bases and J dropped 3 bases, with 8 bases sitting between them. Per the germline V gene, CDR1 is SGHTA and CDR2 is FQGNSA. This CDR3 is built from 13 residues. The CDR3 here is CASSLATEETQYF. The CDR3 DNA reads TGTGCCAGCAGCTTGGCTACCGAAGAGACCCAGTACTTC.